Each of the 28 T cell receptor beta chains below was sequenced from the same sample in a study of Ad26.COV2.S vaccination and SARS-CoV-2 variants. Sequencing used immunoSEQ multiplex PCR; TCRdb keeps in-frame clones, though not all of them. The sample lists a few hundred thousand clones; 87% were seen once. Described treatment: 19 received Ad26.COV2.S at low or high dose, single or two shots; 5 received placebo; per-sample allocation not given. Vaccine and placebo recipients were sampled on day 63 after the first injection. Sequences were derived from peripheral blood, sampled in a trial of Ad26.COV2.S vaccine versus placebo. All receptors derive from a person aged 18-65 years who received the Ad26.COV2.S COVID-19 vaccine or a placebo.

The gene calls are TRBV27 and TRBJ1-2; 7 bases agree with TRBD1. With 5 bases clipped from V and 7 bases from J, the junction kept 13 bases outside the gene matches. The CDR3 spans 15 residues. Germline V gene data show CDR1 as MNHEY and CDR2 as SMNVEV (reference sequence). CDR3 bases: TGTGCCAGCAGTCCGCGGGACAGCCGTCAAGTTGGCTACACCTTC. Its protein product is CASSPRDSRQVGYTF.

The V and J genes are TRBV18 and TRBJ1-2; D is undetermined. The germline V and J ends were trimmed by 6 bases and 2 bases, with 13 bases remaining between them. Per the germline V gene, CDR1 is KGHSH and CDR2 is LQKENI. CDR3 size: 14 residues. CDR3 sequence (DNA): TGTGCCAGCTCTTACCAAGGAGAAAACTATGGCTACACCTTC. Protein sequence: CASSYQGENYGYTF.

This chain connects TRBV9 to TRBJ2-5; 9 bases are shared with TRBD1. The CDR3 covers 15 residues. CDR1 is SGDLS and CDR2 is YYNGEE in the germline V gene. With V trimmed by 0 bases and J by 1 base, 1 base remained unmatched. For the CDR3, the DNA is TGTGCCAGCAGCGTAGGGACAGGGGCCCAAGAGACCCAGTACTTC. Its translation is CASSVGTGAQETQYF.

V and J are TRBV24-1 and TRBJ2-1, with 10 bases that match TRBD1. V lost 10 bases to trimming and J lost 8 bases; unmatched junction nucleotides: 16. In germline, CDR1 is KGHDR, CDR2 SFDVKD. This CDR3 contains 16 residues. This CDR3 is CATSPGGTGAWDEQFF. CDR3 nucleotide sequence: TGTGCCACAAGTCCTGGGGGGACAGGGGCCTGGGATGAGCAGTTCTTC.

This chain uses TRBV2 with TRBJ1-1; D is possibly TRBD1 (6 bases). Trimming pared 5 bases from V and 4 bases from J, leaving 14 bases between. Germline CDR1 and CDR2: SNHLY and FYNNEI. This CDR3 is built from 14 residues. The CDR3 sequence: CASSLQGGGTEAFF. CDR3 DNA: TGTGCCAGCAGTTTACAGGGTGGAGGCACTGAAGCTTTCTTT.

The gene calls are TRBV29-1 and TRBJ2-1; TRBD1 matches at 9 bases. CDR1 is SQVTM and CDR2 is ANQGSEA in the germline V gene. The CDR3 has 14 amino acids. The J segment lost 5 bases and the V segment lost 4 bases, leaving 6 bases of the junction unmatched. CDR3 in amino acids: CSVVTDRGHNEQFF. DNA of the CDR3: TGCAGCGTTGTAACGGACAGGGGCCACAATGAGCAGTTCTTC.

This rearrangement joins TRBV29-1 to TRBJ1-2; D not certain. Germline V gene lookup returns CDR1 SQVTM and CDR2 ANQGSEA. V lost 1 base and J lost 4, with 7 bases in between. The CDR3 extends over 12 amino acids. The CDR3 coding sequence is TGCAGCGTTGAAGGGACCATCTATGGCTACACCTTC. Its protein is CSVEGTIYGYTF.

This chain links TRBV2 with TRBJ1-3; 7 nucleotides agree with TRBD1. J lost 1 base, V lost 5 bases, and 5 bases had no gene match. Germline CDR1 and CDR2: SNHLY and FYNNEI. The length of the CDR3 is 15 residues. In nucleotides, the CDR3 is TGTGCCAGCAGTAGGGGGCCGATTTCTGGAAACACCATATATTTT. This sequence encodes CASSRGPISGNTIYF.

The chain is built from TRBV7-8 and TRBJ1-5; D not certain. Looked up from germline, CDR1 is SGHVS and CDR2 is FQNEAQ. This CDR3 comprises 14 residues. V was cut by 1 base and J by 7 bases, with 11 bases left in between. The CDR3 nucleotides read TGTGCCAGCAGCTTAGAAATAGCGGAACAGCCCCAGCATTTT. Translating it yields CASSLEIAEQPQHF.

The sample holds one count of this clone. This sequence joins TRBV10-2 and TRBJ1-4; 8 nucleotides agree with TRBD1. The CDR3 contains 16 residues. Per the germline V gene, CDR1 is WSHSY and CDR2 is SAAADI. J lost 0 bases, V lost 7 bases, and 7 bases had no gene match. The CDR3 here is CASKGDRSATNEKLFF. CDR3 DNA: TGCGCCAGCAAGGGGGACAGGTCGGCAACTAATGAAAAACTGTTTTTT.

This rearrangement joins TRBV7-8 to TRBJ2-5, with a weak D call TRBD1 (5 bases). The CDR3 has 13 amino acids. The V end lost 1 base, the J end lost 6 bases, and 9 bases lay between the germline ends. Germline CDR1 is SGHVS and CDR2 is FQNEAQ. CDR3 nucleotide sequence: TGTGCCAGCAGCTTAGAGTCAGGGAAGACCCAGTACTTC. Translation gives CASSLESGKTQYF.

With respect to this clone: This sample also contains other DNA sequences that code for the same CDR3. The chain recombines TRBV5-1 with TRBJ2-7, with 9 positions matching TRBD2. The CDR3 totals 16 residues. Germline V CDR1 and CDR2: SGHRS, YFSETQ. V was pared by 4 bases and J by 4 bases, with 12 bases of the junction left unmatched. The CDR3 DNA reads as TGCGCCAGCAGCGATAGGGGGGCGGGGGGGCTGTACGAGCAGTACTTC. Protein product: CASSDRGAGGLYEQYF.

The rearrangement joins TRBV3-1 (or the pseudogene TRBV3-2) to TRBJ2-5; D is undetermined. CDR1 is LGHDT and CDR2 is YNNKEL in the germline V gene (reference sequence). The CDR3 totals 16 residues. Trimming cost V 0 bases and J 5 bases, with 16 bases left between them. In DNA, the CDR3 is TGTGCCAGCAGCCAAGATCTAAGGGCTAAAAGGGAGACCCAGTACTTC. This gives the protein CASSQDLRAKRETQYF.

This clone has only a few counts. The rearrangement links TRBV3-1 (or the pseudogene TRBV3-2) to TRBJ2-2, with TRBD1 matching over 8 bases. The V gene end was trimmed by 6 bases and the J gene end by 7 bases; junction bases not matched to a gene: 10. CDR3 length: 15 residues. The germline gives CDR1 LGHDT, CDR2 YNNKEL (reference sequence). The CDR3 region is CASSDDRGMDGELFF. Written as DNA, the CDR3 is TGTGCCAGCAGTGACGACAGGGGAATGGACGGGGAGCTGTTTTTT.

The rearrangement links TRBV18 to TRBJ1-2; no clear D gene. CDR1 is KGHSH and CDR2 is LQKENI in the germline V gene. The CDR3 runs to 16 residues. Trimming removed 4 bases from V and 4 bases from J, with 19 bases in between. CDR3 DNA: TGTGCCAGCTCACTCACGGTGATAAAGGAGGGCTATGGCTACACCTTC. This codes for CASSLTVIKEGYGYTF.

The rearrangement links TRBV6-5 to TRBJ2-6, with D unclear. This CDR3 has 14 residues. V gave up 2 bases and J gave up 4 bases, with 6 bases separating them. Looked up from germline, CDR1 is MNHEY and CDR2 is SVGAGI. CDR3 protein: CASSYGSGANVLTF. For the CDR3, the DNA is TGTGCCAGCAGTTACGGGTCCGGGGCCAACGTCCTGACTTTC.

This chain links TRBV6-5 with TRBJ1-2; D unclear. CDR3 size: 14 residues. Between the trimmed V and J ends, which lost 7 bases and 2 bases, there was a span of 14 bases. Per germline, CDR1 MNHEY and CDR2 SVGAGI. Written as DNA, the CDR3 is TGTGCCAGCACCCCGGGAGGGCCAAACTATGGCTACACCTTC. This translates into CASTPGGPNYGYTF.

On this clone itself: The junction departs from the called germline gene at one end, perhaps through a read error. This chain uses TRBV7-7 with TRBJ2-5, with 7 bases lining up with TRBD1. Germline CDR1 reads SSHAT; CDR2 reads FNYEAQ (reference sequence). The CDR3 sequence is 14 residues long. The DNA for the CDR3 is TGTGCTAGCAGCCCCGGGACAGACGGAGAGACCCAGTACTTC. It codes for CASSPGTDGETQYF.

The chain combines TRBV4-2 with TRBJ2-1; 8 bases are a match to TRBD1. J gave up 4 bases and V 1 base, and 27 bases lay outside the gene matches. This CDR3 is built from 23 residues. The V gene's germline CDR1 is LGHNA and CDR2 YNFKEQ. CDR3 sequence: CASSQGAKAWGQETLRRYNEQFF. CDR3 DNA sequence: TGTGCCAGCAGCCAAGGGGCGAAGGCTTGGGGACAGGAGACATTGAGGCGTTACAATGAGCAGTTCTTC.

The gene calls are TRBV5-1 and TRBJ1-2; 7 bases map to TRBD1. The CDR3 has 16 residues. From germline, CDR1 is SGHRS and CDR2 YFSETQ. The V and J ends lost 9 bases and 2 bases, in that order; junction bases with no gene match: 16. This CDR3 is CAKTAGDSLSNYGYTF. CDR3 coding DNA: TGCGCCAAAACGGCCGGGGACAGTCTCTCAAACTATGGCTACACCTTC.

The rearrangement links TRBV7-9 to TRBJ1-3; 7 bases match TRBD1. CDR3 length equals 15 residues. V was pared by 4 bases and J by 0 bases, with 3 bases of the junction left unmatched. CDR1 is SEHNR, CDR2 FQNEAQ, per germline (reference sequence). CDR3 loop: CASSWTGDSGNTIYF. The CDR3 DNA follows: TGTGCCAGCAGCTGGACAGGAGACTCTGGAAACACCATATATTTT. Supplemented by reference TRBV7-9 and TRBJ1-3, the full variable domain reads DTGVSQNPRHKITKRGQNVTFRCDPISEHNRLYWYRQTLGQGPEFLTYFQNEAQLEKSRLLSDRFSAERPKGSFSTLEIQRTEQGDSAMYLCASSWTGDSGNTIYFGEGSWLTVV.

The chain is built from TRBV19 and TRBJ1-6; D is unclear. V was clipped by 8 bases and J by 0 bases, with 8 bases between them. This CDR3 spans 14 amino acids. Germline values: CDR1 LNHDA, CDR2 SQIVND (reference sequence). CDR3 bases: TGTGCCAGTCTACCCAGCTCCTATAATTCACCCCTCCACTTT. Translated: CASLPSSYNSPLHF.

J is TRBJ1-6 and V is TRBV5-6; the match to TRBD1 covers 8 bases. This CDR3 is 15 amino acids long. Germline CDR1 is SGHDT and CDR2 is YYEEEE. Trimming removed 3 bases from V and 4 bases from J; junction bases left unmatched: 3. The CDR3 DNA is TGTGCCAGCAGCTGGGGGACAGGATATAATTCACCCCTCCACTTT. Residues: CASSWGTGYNSPLHF.

The chain couples TRBV6-6 to TRBJ1-1, with D possibly being TRBD1 (6 bases). CDR3 length equals 15 residues. Germline values: CDR1 MNHNY, CDR2 SVGAGI (reference sequence). Trimming stripped 6 bases from V and 5 bases from J, with 19 bases between. Here the CDR3 reads CASSPSPQGRTEAFF. CDR3 bases: TGTGCCAGCAGCCCCAGCCCCCAGGGGAGAACTGAAGCTTTCTTT.

CDR3 loop: CASSPTSATGELFF. CDR3 nucleotide sequence: TGTGCCAGCAGCCCTACGAGCGCGACCGGGGAGCTGTTTTTT. This chain uses TRBV7-3 with TRBJ2-2; D unclear. The germline gives CDR1 SGHTA, CDR2 FQGTGA. Trimming removed 5 bases from V and 5 bases from J, with 12 bases in between. The CDR3 is 14 residues long.

In nucleotides, the CDR3 is TGCGCCAGCAGCTTTGGAGGGCCCTCAACCTACGAGCAGTACTTC. Protein: CASSFGGPSTYEQYF. The rearrangement uses TRBV5-1 and TRBJ2-7; a possible D gene is TRBD2 (6 bases). Germline values: CDR1 SGHRS, CDR2 YFSETQ. The CDR3 has 15 amino acids. Trimming took off 2 bases at V and 2 bases at J, with 14 bases between the two ends.

A remark on this clone: The sample carries other DNA sequences with the same CDR3. J is TRBJ1-6 and V is TRBV30; D possibly corresponds to TRBD1 (6 bases). Germline lookup yields CDR1 GTSNPN and CDR2 SVGIG (reference sequence). Trimming shortened V by 2 bases and J by 5 bases, and 10 bases separated the two germline ends. CDR3 length equals 14 residues. The CDR3 region is CAWSRGGDNSPLHF. CDR3 in DNA: TGTGCCTGGAGTCGAGGGGGAGATAATTCACCCCTCCACTTT.

The CDR3 region has the DNA TGCGCCAGCAGCCAAGGGTTGTCCTATAATTCACCCCTCCACTTT. Translated: CASSQGLSYNSPLHF. The chain combines TRBV4-3 with TRBJ1-6; the D is unclear. From germline, CDR1 is LGHNA and CDR2 YSLEER. The CDR3 consists of 15 residues. Trimming pared 1 base from V and 1 base from J, leaving 5 bases between.